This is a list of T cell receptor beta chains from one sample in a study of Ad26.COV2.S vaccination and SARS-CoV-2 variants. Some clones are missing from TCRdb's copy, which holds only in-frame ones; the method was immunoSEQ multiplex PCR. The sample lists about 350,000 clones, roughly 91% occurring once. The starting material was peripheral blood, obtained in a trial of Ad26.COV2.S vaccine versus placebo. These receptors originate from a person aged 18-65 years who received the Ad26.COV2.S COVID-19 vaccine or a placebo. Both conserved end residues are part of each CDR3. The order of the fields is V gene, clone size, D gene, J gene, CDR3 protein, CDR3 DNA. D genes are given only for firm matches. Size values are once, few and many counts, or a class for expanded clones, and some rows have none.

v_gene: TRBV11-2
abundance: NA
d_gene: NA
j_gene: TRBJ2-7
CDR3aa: CASSLGFGGYEQYF
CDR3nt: TGTGCCAGCAGCTTAGGCTTTGGGGGCTACGAGCAGTACTTC

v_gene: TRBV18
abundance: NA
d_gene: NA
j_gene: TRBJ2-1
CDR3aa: CASFRKIGDEQFF
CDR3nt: TGTGCCAGCTTTCGGAAAATCGGGGATGAGCAGTTCTTC

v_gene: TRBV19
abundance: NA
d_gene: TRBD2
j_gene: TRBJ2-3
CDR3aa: CASSKLAGAATDTQYF
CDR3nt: TGTGCCAGTAGCAAACTAGCGGGGGCCGCCACAGATACGCAGTATTTT

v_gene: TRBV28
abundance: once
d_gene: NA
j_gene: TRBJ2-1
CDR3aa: CASTPGTYSYNEQFF
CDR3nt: TGTGCCAGCACACCCGGTACTTACTCCTACAATGAGCAGTTCTTC

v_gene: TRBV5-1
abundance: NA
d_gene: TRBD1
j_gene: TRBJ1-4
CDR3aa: CASRPKSGQGSANEKLFF
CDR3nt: TGCGCCAGCAGACCAAAGTCGGGACAGGGGTCTGCTAATGAAAAACTGTTTTTT

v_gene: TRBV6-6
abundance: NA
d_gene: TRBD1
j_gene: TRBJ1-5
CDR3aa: CASGQGNHQPQHF
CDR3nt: TGTGCCAGCGGACAGGGGAACCATCAGCCCCAGCATTTT

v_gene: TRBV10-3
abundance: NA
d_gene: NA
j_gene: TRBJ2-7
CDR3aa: CATKPDGSAYEQYF
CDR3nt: TGTGCCACCAAGCCCGACGGGTCTGCCTACGAGCAGTACTTC

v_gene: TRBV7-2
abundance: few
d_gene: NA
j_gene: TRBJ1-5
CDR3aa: CASSLFRGSNQPQHF
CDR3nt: TGTGCCAGCAGCTTATTTAGGGGCAGCAATCAGCCCCAGCATTTT

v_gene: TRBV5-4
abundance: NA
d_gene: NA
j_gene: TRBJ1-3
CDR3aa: CASSLDLVGNTIYF
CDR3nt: TGTGCCAGCAGCTTGGATCTGGTTGGAAACACCATATATTTT

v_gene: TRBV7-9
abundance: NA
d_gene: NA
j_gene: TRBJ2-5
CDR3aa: CASSVTGTMLETQYF
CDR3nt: TGTGCCAGCAGCGTAACCGGGACAATGTTGGAGACCCAGTACTTC

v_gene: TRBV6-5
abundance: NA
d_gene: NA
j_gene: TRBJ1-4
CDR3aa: CASSLQGPVGKLFF
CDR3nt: TGTGCCAGCAGCCTCCAGGGGCCCGTTGGAAAACTGTTTTTT

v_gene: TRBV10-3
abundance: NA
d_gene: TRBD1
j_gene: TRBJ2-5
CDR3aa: CAISTGQGWETQYF
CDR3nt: TGTGCCATCAGCACGGGACAGGGTTGGGAGACCCAGTACTTC

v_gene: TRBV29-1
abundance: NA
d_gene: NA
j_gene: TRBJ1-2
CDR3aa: CSVARARNYGYTF
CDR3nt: TGCAGCGTTGCTAGGGCAAGGAACTATGGCTACACCTTC

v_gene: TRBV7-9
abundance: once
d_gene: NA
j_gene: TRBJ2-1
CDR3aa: CASSLEWDEQFF
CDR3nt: TGTGCCAGCAGCTTAGAATGGGATGAGCAGTTCTTC

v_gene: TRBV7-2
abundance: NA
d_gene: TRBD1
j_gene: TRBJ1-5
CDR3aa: CASSTGTVGQPQHF
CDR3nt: TGTGCCAGCAGCACCGGGACAGTCGGTCAGCCCCAGCATTTT

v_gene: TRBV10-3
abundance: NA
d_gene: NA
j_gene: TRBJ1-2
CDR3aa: CAISKQGGPDYGYTF
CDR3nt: TGTGCCATCAGTAAACAGGGTGGTCCTGACTATGGCTACACCTTC

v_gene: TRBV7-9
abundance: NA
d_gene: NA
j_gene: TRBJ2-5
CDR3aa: CASSLGQVLQETQYF
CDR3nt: TGTGCCAGCAGCTTAGGACAAGTCCTCCAAGAGACCCAGTACTTC

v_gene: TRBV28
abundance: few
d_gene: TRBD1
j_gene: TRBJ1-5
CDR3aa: CASRGDREFQPQHF
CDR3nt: TGTGCCAGCAGAGGGGACAGGGAGTTTCAGCCCCAGCATTTT

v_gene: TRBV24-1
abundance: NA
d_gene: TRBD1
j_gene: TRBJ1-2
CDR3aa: CATSDPGQDYGYTF
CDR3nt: TGTGCCACCAGTGACCCGGGACAGGATTATGGCTACACCTTC

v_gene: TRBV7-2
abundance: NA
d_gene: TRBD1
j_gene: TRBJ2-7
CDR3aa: CASSLTGGIYEQYF
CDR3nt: TGTGCCAGCAGCTTGACAGGGGGGATCTACGAGCAGTACTTC

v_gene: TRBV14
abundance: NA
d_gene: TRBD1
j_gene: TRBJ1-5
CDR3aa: CASSRVGGQAFNQPQHF
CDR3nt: TGTGCCAGCAGCCGTGTGGGGGGACAGGCCTTCAATCAGCCCCAGCATTTT

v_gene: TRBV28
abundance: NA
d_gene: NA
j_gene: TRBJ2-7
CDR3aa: CASSFWGKSYEQYF
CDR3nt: TGTGCCAGCAGTTTCTGGGGGAAGTCCTACGAGCAGTACTTC